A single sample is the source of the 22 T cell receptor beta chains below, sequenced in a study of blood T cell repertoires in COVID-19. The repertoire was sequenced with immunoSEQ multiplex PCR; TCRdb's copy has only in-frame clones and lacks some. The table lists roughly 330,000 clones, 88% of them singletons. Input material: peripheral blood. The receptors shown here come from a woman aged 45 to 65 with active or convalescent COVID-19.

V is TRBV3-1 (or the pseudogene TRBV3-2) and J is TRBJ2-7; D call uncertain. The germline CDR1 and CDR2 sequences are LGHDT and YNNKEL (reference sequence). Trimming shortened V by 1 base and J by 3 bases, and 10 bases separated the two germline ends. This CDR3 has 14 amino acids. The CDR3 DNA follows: TGTGCCAGCAGCCAAGGGCTAGTTTTCTACGAGCAGTACTTC. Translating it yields CASSQGLVFYEQYF.

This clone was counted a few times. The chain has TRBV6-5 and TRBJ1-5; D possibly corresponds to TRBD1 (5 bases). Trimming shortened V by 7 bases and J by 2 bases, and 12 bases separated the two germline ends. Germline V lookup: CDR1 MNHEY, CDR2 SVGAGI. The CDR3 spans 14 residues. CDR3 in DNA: TGTGCCAGCACGGGGGTAATGGGCAATCAGCCCCAGCATTTT. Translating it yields CASTGVMGNQPQHF.

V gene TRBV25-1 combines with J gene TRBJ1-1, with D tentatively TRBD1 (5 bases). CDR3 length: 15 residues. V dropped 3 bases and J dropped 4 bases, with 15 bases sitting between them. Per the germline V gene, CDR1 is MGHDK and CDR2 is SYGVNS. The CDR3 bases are TGTGCCAGCAGTGACTCACTCGGCAGGGCCACTGAAGCTTTCTTT. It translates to CASSDSLGRATEAFF. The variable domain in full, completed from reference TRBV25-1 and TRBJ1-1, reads EADIYQTPRYLVIGTGKKITLECSQTMGHDKMYWYQQDPGMELHLIHYSYGVNSTEKGDLSSESTVSRIRTEHFPLTLESARPSHTSQYLCASSDSLGRATEAFFGQGTRLTVV.

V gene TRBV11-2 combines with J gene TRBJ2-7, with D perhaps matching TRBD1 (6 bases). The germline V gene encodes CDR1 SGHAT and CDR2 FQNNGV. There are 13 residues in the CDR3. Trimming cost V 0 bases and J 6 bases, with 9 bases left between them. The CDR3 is CASSLEMGAEQYF. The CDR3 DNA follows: TGTGCCAGCAGCTTAGAAATGGGGGCCGAGCAGTACTTC.

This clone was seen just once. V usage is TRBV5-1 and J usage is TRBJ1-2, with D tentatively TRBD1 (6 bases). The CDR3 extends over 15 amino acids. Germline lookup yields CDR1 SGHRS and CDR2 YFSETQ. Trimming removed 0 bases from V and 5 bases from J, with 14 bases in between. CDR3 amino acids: CASSLVLGGPYGYTF. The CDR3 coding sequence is TGCGCCAGCAGCTTGGTACTAGGGGGTCCATATGGCTACACCTTC.

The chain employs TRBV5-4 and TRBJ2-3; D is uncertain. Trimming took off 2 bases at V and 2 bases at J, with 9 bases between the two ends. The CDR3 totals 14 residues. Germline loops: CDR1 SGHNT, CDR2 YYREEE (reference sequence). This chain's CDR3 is CASSLLLNTDTQYF. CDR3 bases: TGTGCCAGCAGCTTACTGCTAAACACAGATACGCAGTATTTT.

CDR3 sequence: CASSSDRHYEQYF. The CDR3 nucleotides read TGTGCCAGCAGCTCGGACAGACACTACGAGCAGTACTTC. V is TRBV7-2 and J is TRBJ2-7, with D maybe TRBD1 (6 bases). Trimming cost V 4 bases and J 3 bases, with 10 bases left between them. CDR3 length: 13 amino acids. Germline CDR1 SGHTA, CDR2 FQGNSA. Using reference TRBV7-2 and TRBJ2-7 for the parts outside the CDR3, the full variable domain is GAGVSQSPSNKVTEKGKDVELRCDPISGHTALYWYRQSLGQGLEFLIYFQGNSAPDKSGLPSDRFSAERTGGSVSTLTIQRTQQEDSAVYLCASSSDRHYEQYFGPGTRLTVT.

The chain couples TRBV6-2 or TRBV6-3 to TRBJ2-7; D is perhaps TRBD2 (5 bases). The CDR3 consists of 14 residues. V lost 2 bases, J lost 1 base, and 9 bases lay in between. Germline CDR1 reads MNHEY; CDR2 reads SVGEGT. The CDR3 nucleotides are TGTGCCAGCAGTTACGAGTCGGGATCCTACGAGCAGTACTTC. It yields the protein CASSYESGSYEQYF.

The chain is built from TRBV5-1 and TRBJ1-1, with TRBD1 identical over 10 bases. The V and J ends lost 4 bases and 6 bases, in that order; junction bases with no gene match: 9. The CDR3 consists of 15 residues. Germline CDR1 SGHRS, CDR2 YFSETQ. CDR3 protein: CASSLKGTGASEAFF. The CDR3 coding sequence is TGCGCCAGCAGCCTCAAGGGGACAGGGGCTTCTGAAGCTTTCTTT.

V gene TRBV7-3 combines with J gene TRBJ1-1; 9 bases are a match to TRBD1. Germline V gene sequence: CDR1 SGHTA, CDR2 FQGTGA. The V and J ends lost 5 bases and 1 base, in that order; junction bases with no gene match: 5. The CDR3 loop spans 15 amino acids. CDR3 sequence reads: CASSLTGGSNTEAFF. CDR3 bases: TGTGCCAGCAGCCTCACAGGGGGCTCGAACACTGAAGCTTTCTTT.

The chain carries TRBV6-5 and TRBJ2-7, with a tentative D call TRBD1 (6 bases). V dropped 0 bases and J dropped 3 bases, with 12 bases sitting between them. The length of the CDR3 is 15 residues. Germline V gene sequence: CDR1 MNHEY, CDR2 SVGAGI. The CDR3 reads CASSYSPRTVYEQYF. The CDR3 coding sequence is TGTGCCAGCAGTTACTCCCCCCGGACAGTCTACGAGCAGTACTTC.

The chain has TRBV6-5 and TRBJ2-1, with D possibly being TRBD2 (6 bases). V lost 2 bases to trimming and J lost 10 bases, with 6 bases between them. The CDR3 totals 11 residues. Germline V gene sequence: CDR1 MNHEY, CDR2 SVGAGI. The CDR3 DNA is TGTGCCAGCAGTTACGGGGGGGAGCAGTTCTTC. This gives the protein CASSYGGEQFF.

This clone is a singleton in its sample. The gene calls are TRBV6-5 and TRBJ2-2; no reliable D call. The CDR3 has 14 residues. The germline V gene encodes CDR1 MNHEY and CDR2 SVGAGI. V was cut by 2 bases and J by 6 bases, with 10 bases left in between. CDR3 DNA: TGTGCCAGCAGTTACGCCGACTCCCCCGGGGAGCTGTTTTTT. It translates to CASSYADSPGELFF.

The DNA for the CDR3 is TGTGCCTGGAGTGTACTGGAGTACCAAGAGACCCAGTACTTC. It encodes CAWSVLEYQETQYF. V usage is TRBV30 and J usage is TRBJ2-5; D is ambiguous. This CDR3 is 14 amino acids long. V lost 0 bases and J 0 bases, leaving 8 bases between the germline ends. The germline CDR1 and CDR2 sequences are GTSNPN and SVGIG (reference sequence).

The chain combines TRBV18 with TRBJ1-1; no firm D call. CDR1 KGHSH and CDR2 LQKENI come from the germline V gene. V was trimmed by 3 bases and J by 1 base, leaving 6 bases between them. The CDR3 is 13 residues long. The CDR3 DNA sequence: TGTGCCAGCTCACCCCTGGCGAACACTGAAGCTTTCTTT. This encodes CASSPLANTEAFF.

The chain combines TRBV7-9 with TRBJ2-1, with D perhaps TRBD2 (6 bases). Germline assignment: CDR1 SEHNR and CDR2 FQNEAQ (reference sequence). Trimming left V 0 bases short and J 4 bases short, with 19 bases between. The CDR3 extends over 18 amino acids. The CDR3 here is CASSLAQSWPGVYNEQFF. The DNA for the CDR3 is TGTGCCAGCAGCTTAGCGCAGTCTTGGCCGGGGGTATACAATGAGCAGTTCTTC.

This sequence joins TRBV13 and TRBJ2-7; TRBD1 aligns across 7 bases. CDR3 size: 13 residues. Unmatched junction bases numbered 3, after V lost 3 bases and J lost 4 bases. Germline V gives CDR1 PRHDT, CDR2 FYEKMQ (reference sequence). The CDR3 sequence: CASSLGQSYEQYF. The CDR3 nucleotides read TGTGCCAGCAGCTTGGGACAGTCTTACGAGCAGTACTTC.

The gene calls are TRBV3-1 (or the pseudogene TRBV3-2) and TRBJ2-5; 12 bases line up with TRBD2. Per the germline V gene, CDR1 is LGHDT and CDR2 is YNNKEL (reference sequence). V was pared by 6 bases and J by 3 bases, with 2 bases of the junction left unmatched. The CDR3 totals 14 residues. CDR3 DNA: TGTGCCAGCAGTCGGACTAGCGGGGAAGAGACCCAGTACTTC. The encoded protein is CASSRTSGEETQYF.

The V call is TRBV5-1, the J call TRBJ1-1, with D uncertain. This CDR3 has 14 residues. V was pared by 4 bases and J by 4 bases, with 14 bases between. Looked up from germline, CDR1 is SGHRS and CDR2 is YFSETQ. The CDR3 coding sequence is TGCGCCAGCAGCCGGGGTGGAGGAAGCACTGAAGCTTTCTTT. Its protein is CASSRGGGSTEAFF.

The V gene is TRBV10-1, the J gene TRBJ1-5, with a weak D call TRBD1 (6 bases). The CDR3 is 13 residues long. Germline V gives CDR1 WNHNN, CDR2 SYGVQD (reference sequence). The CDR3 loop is CATRARGLLAQHF. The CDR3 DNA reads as TGCGCGACCAGGGCCAGGGGACTATTGGCCCAGCATTTT.

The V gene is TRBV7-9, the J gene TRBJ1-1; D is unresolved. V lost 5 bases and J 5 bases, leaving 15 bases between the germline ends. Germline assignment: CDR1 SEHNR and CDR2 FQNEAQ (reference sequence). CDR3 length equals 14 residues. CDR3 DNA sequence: TGTGCCAGCAGCCTTCGGACGGGGTTAACTGAAGCTTTCTTT. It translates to CASSLRTGLTEAFF. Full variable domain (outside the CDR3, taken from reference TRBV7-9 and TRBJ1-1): DTGVSQNPRHKITKRGQNVTFRCDPISEHNRLYWYRQTLGQGPEFLTYFQNEAQLEKSRLLSDRFSAERPKGSFSTLEIQRTEQGDSAMYLCASSLRTGLTEAFFGQGTRLTVV.

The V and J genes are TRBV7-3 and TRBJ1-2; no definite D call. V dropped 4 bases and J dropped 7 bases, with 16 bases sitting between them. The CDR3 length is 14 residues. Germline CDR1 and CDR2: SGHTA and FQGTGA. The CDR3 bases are TGTGCCAGCAGCTCGGGTGGAGGGAGCGCTGGCTACACCTTC. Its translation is CASSSGGGSAGYTF. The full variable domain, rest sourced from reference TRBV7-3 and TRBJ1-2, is GAGVSQTPSNKVTEKGKYVELRCDPISGHTALYWYRQSLGQGPEFLIYFQGTGAADDSGLPNDRFFAVRPEGSVSTLKIQRTERGDSAVYLCASSSGGGSAGYTFGSGTRLTVV.